This is a list of T cell receptor beta chains from one sample in a study of regulatory T cells in long-lasting Graves disease. One entry per CDR3 protein results from TCRdb running MiXCR on the multiplex PCR reads. The sample includes approximately 440,000 distinct CDR3 sequences, around a quarter of them seen just once. Sequenced material: peripheral blood mononuclear cells (PBMCs), taken when the disease was refractory, from a patient treated with antithyroid drugs. The receptor source for this set is a female donor with Graves disease. Each CDR3 is given with its conserved first and last residue. A D gene is named only where the DNA matches it firmly. Size is omitted from some rows. Given values are once, few, many or a class for expanded clones.

TRBJ1-5,NA,NA,TRBV6-2/TRBV6-3,TGTGCCAGCTCTGGAGGACTTTCACAGCCCCAGCATTTT,CASSGGLSQPQHF
TRBJ2-2,NA,TRBD1,TRBV5-1,TGCGCCAGCAGTTCGGGACAGGGTCCCGGGGAGCTGTTTTTT,CASSSGQGPGELFF
TRBJ2-5,NA,NA,TRBV24-1,TGTGCCACCAGTGATCCTCCGGGAGAGACCCAGTACTTC,CATSDPPGETQYF
TRBJ1-5,few,NA,TRBV27,TGTGCCAGCCGGCCCCAGGCAGCGGGCAATCAGCCCCAGCATTTT,CASRPQAAGNQPQHF
TRBJ2-7,few,NA,TRBV6-1,TGTGCCAGCAGTGAAACGGGGAAATACGAGCAGTACTTC,CASSETGKYEQYF
TRBJ2-7,few,NA,TRBV2,TGTGCCAGCCTGGGACAAACGAACTACGAGCAGTACTTC,CASLGQTNYEQYF
TRBJ1-1,many,NA,TRBV30,TGTGCCTGGATGGGGGATGACGGGGCTGAAGCTTTCTTT,CAWMGDDGAEAFF
TRBJ2-7,few,TRBD1,TRBV9,TGTGCCAGCAGCGCCCGACAGGGGGCCAGCGAGCAGTACTTC,CASSARQGASEQYF
TRBJ2-2,many,NA,TRBV18,TGTGCCAGCTCCCCACCCAACACCGGGGAGCTGTTTTTT,CASSPPNTGELFF
TRBJ2-7,many,TRBD2,TRBV24-1,TGTGCCACCAGTGATCCCGGACTAGCTCAGGAGCAGTACTTC,CATSDPGLAQEQYF
TRBJ2-5,medium-sized,NA,TRBV20-1,TGCAGTTCTCCCCGGGGAGAGACCCAGTACTTC,CSSPRGETQYF
TRBJ1-6,few,NA,TRBV6-1,TGTGCCAGCGGGGAGGTTCGGTTACATGGCCTCCACTTT,CASGEVRLHGLHF
TRBJ2-7,NA,TRBD2,TRBV5-5,TGTGCCAGCAGCTCGCAGGGACTAGATATCCACGAGCAGTACTTC,CASSSQGLDIHEQYF
TRBJ2-1,few,NA,TRBV7-2,TGTGCCAGCAGCTTAGCGCGGCCGGGGAAGTACAATGAGCAGTTCTTC,CASSLARPGKYNEQFF
TRBJ1-5,NA,NA,TRBV6-5,TGTGCCAGCAGTTACGCAGGACGGGGGAATCAGCCCCAGCATTTT,CASSYAGRGNQPQHF
TRBJ2-5,NA,NA,TRBV6-1,TGTGCCAGCAGTCCGGGGGCGTTTGAAGAGACCCAGTACTTC,CASSPGAFEETQYF
TRBJ2-7,few,NA,TRBV20-1,TGCAGTGCTAGAGCGATAAGGCAGGGAGGCCTTAGGTACGAGCAGTACTTC,CSARAIRQGGLRYEQYF
TRBJ1-2,NA,NA,TRBV29-1,TGCAGCGTTGTCTGGGACTATGGCTACACCTTC,CSVVWDYGYTF
TRBJ2-4,NA,NA,TRBV19,TGTGCCAGTAGTCCTGCCAGACTAGCCAAAAACATTCAGTACTTC,CASSPARLAKNIQYF
TRBJ1-2,many,NA,TRBV2,TGTGCCAGCAGGAACCCGGCAGGAACTTTCTATGGCTACACCTTC,CASRNPAGTFYGYTF
TRBJ2-5,NA,TRBD1,TRBV5-1,TGCGCCAGCAGCTCACGGGGACAGGGGGTCAAGACCCAGTACTTC,CASSSRGQGVKTQYF
TRBJ2-5,NA,NA,TRBV6-1,TGTGCCAGCAGAGCGGATGACGGCCAAGAGACCCAGTACTTC,CASRADDGQETQYF
TRBJ2-3,few,NA,TRBV3-1,TGTGCCGTGCCGGGACAATTTATAGCAGATACGCAGTATTTT,CAVPGQFIADTQYF
TRBJ2-2,few,TRBD2,TRBV7-3,TGTGCCAGCAGCTCCTGGACTAGCGAGAACACCGGGGAGCTGTTTTTT,CASSSWTSENTGELFF
TRBJ1-5,NA,NA,TRBV28,TGTGCCAGCAGCCCGTTTTTTCGGGGGAACCCTATTCAGCCCCAGCATTTT,CASSPFFRGNPIQPQHF
TRBJ2-5,many,NA,TRBV25-1,TGTGCCAGCAGTACCGCCGGGATTGTAGGAGAGACCCAGTACTTC,CASSTAGIVGETQYF
TRBJ2-7,NA,TRBD2,TRBV6-5,TGTGCCAGCAGTTACTCGATTCCCCTAGCGGGTACCTACGAGCAGTACTTC,CASSYSIPLAGTYEQYF
TRBJ1-1,few,TRBD1,TRBV29-1,TGCAGCGCGACAGGGATGAACACTGAAGCTTTCTTT,CSATGMNTEAFF
TRBJ2-5,NA,NA,TRBV20-1,TGCAGTGCTAGAGTCTCCGGACCAGAGACCCAGTACTTC,CSARVSGPETQYF
TRBJ2-7,few,NA,TRBV14,TGTGCCAGCAGCCAAGTGCAGGGTATTGGGTACGAGCAGTACTTC,CASSQVQGIGYEQYF
TRBJ1-2,few,NA,TRBV20-1,TGCAGTGCTAGGAGGCAGGGGAAGGGGAAAAACTATGGCTACACCTTC,CSARRQGKGKNYGYTF
TRBJ1-2,few,NA,TRBV4-1,TGCGCCAGCAGCCATCCAACGGGTGGACCTGGCTACACCTTC,CASSHPTGGPGYTF
TRBJ1-4,NA,NA,TRBV14,TGTGCCAGCACACGGGCCCGGGGTGAAAAACTGCTTTTT,CASTRARGEKLLF
TRBJ1-2,NA,NA,TRBV29-1,TGCAGCGTTTCAGGGGAAGGCTACACCTTC,CSVSGEGYTF
TRBJ1-1,few,TRBD1,TRBV3-1,TGTGCCAGCAGCCAGGACAGGGGTGCTTTCTTT,CASSQDRGAFF
TRBJ1-3,few,NA,TRBV3-1,TGTGCCAGCAGCCAAGGATTCCAGACTAGCTCTGGAAACACCATATATTTT,CASSQGFQTSSGNTIYF
TRBJ1-1,many,NA,TRBV2,TGTGCCAGCAGTGAAGGGGAGGGGACTGAAGCTTTCTTT,CASSEGEGTEAFF
TRBJ2-4,many,NA,TRBV28,TGTGCCAGCGGGTCCGTCGGGGCACCCAAAAACATTCAGTACTTC,CASGSVGAPKNIQYF
TRBJ1-2,few,TRBD1,TRBV5-1,TGCGCCAGCAGCCAGGGGACAGCGGGTGGCTACACCTTC,CASSQGTAGGYTF
TRBJ2-7,many,NA,TRBV6-2/TRBV6-3,TGTGCCAGCAGTTACTCGGCGGGTTACGAGCAGTACTTC,CASSYSAGYEQYF
TRBJ2-7,many,NA,TRBV2,TGTGCCAGCAGGGGGACGAGCGGGTTTAACGAGCAGTACTTC,CASRGTSGFNEQYF
TRBJ2-5,few,NA,TRBV9,TGTGCCAGCAGCGCCGGGGAAGAGACCCAGTACTTC,CASSAGEETQYF
TRBJ2-4,many,NA,TRBV20-1,TGCAGTGGGTCGGGTGAAAACATTCAGTACTTC,CSGSGENIQYF
TRBJ2-7,NA,NA,TRBV19,TGTGCCAGTAGTATAGGCCTCATGGAGGAGCAGTACTTC,CASSIGLMEEQYF
TRBJ2-7,NA,TRBD2,TRBV7-2,TGTGCCAGCAGCTTGGCGACTAGCGGGATATACGAGCAGTACTTC,CASSLATSGIYEQYF
TRBJ2-2,NA,TRBD2,TRBV7-2,TGTGCCAGCAGCTTGTTAGTAGCGGGAGGGGGCACCGGGGAGCTGTTTTTT,CASSLLVAGGGTGELFF
TRBJ1-1,many,NA,TRBV6-1,TGTGCCAGCAGTGAATCTGGAGGGAGGACTGAAGCTTTCTTT,CASSESGGRTEAFF
TRBJ1-1,many,TRBD1,TRBV7-2,TGTGCCAGCAGCATGCGGGGACAGGGGCCTGAAGCTTTCTTT,CASSMRGQGPEAFF
TRBJ2-1,NA,NA,TRBV7-2,TGTGCCAGCAGCTCGGGGGTGAGGGCGGAGACAAGTGAGCAGTTCTTC,CASSSGVRAETSEQFF
TRBJ2-7,many,NA,TRBV29-1,TGCAGCGTTGAAGGTGATAGCGACTACGAGCAGTACTTC,CSVEGDSDYEQYF
TRBJ1-1,few,NA,TRBV7-8,TGTGCCAGCAGCTTACGGGCAGGGCAGAACACTGAAGCTTTCTTT,CASSLRAGQNTEAFF
TRBJ2-2,NA,NA,TRBV6-1,TGTGCCACCAAGGAACCGAACACCGGGGAGCTGTTTTTT,CATKEPNTGELFF
TRBJ1-2,NA,NA,TRBV12-3/TRBV12-4,TGTGCCAGCAGTTTATTGGGGGAAAGGGGCTACACCTTC,CASSLLGERGYTF
TRBJ1-2,large,TRBD1,TRBV27,TGTGCCAGCAGTCTAAGCAGGGGGGGACTGAATGGCTACACCTTC,CASSLSRGGLNGYTF